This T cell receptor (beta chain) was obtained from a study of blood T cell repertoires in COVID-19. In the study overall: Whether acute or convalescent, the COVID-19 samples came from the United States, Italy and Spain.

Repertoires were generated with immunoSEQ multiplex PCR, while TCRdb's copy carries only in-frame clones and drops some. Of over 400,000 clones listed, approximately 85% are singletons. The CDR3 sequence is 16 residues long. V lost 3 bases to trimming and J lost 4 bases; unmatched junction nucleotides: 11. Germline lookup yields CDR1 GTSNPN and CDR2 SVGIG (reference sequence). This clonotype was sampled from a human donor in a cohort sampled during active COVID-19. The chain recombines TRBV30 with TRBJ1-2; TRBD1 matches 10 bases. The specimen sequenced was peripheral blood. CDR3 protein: CAWSQGQGRQGYGYTF. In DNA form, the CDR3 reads TGTGCCTGGAGCCAGGGACAGGGGAGGCAGGGCTATGGCTACACCTTC.